Listed below are T cell receptor beta chains from one sample, sequenced in a study of blood T cell repertoires in COVID-19. Profiling relied on immunoSEQ multiplex PCR, and the TCRdb table lists in-frame clones only, not all of them. Of about 140,000 clones detected, 60% to 80% appear once; the ten largest clones hold about 2.9%. The sequenced sample consisted of PBMCs or T cells enriched from blood (not recorded which). All receptors come from a woman aged 45-65 years who had recovered from COVID-19. The CDR3 runs from the conserved cysteine through the conserved F or W. The D gene is left open where the match is weak. The size entry is marked missing in some rows and otherwise reads once, few, many or a size class.

CASSFRTGVFLPYEQYF	TGCGCCAGCAGCTTTCGGACGGGAGTCTTTCTGCCCTACGAGCAGTACTTC	NA	17	TRBJ2-7	once	TRBV5-1
CASSSSRSGSLDEQFF	TGTGCCAGCAGCTCCTCAAGGAGCGGGAGTCTTGATGAGCAGTTCTTC	TRBD2	16	TRBJ2-1	NA	TRBV3-1/TRBV3-2
CSVRSQGTEAFF	TGCAGCGTTCGTTCACAGGGAACTGAAGCTTTCTTT	NA	12	TRBJ1-1	NA	TRBV29-1
CASSLVGGSNYGYTF	TGTGCCAGCAGCTTAGTCGGCGGATCTAACTATGGCTACACCTTC	NA	15	TRBJ1-2	once	TRBV11-3
CASKETGAYGNTIYF	TGCGCCAGCAAGGAAACAGGGGCTTATGGAAACACCATATATTTT	TRBD1	15	TRBJ1-3	NA	TRBV5-1
CSVLDRGLNQPQHF	TGCAGCGTTTTAGACAGGGGTCTCAATCAGCCCCAGCATTTT	TRBD1	14	TRBJ1-5	NA	TRBV29-1
CASSVAPGSSNEQFF	TGTGCCAGCAGCGTAGCACCGGGGTCTTCAAATGAGCAGTTCTTC	NA	15	TRBJ2-1	NA	TRBV9
CASSVRQTGELFF	TGTGCCAGCAGCGTTCGACAAACCGGGGAGCTGTTTTTT	NA	13	TRBJ2-2	few	TRBV9
CATSRDTGKETQYF	TGTGCCACCAGCAGGGATACAGGGAAGGAGACCCAGTACTTC	NA	14	TRBJ2-5	NA	TRBV15
CASSLNREGGETQYF	TGTGCCAGCAGCTTAAATCGAGAGGGCGGAGAGACCCAGTACTTC	NA	15	TRBJ2-5	NA	TRBV7-2
CASSFGEDTQYF	TGTGCCAGCAGTTTCGGTGAAGATACGCAGTATTTT	NA	12	TRBJ2-3	NA	TRBV12-3/TRBV12-4
CASSLTSVGSYEQYF	TGTGCCAGCAGCTTAACTAGCGTTGGCTCCTACGAGCAGTACTTC	TRBD2	15	TRBJ2-7	NA	TRBV11-3
CASSLPPEAQYF	TGTGCCAGCAGCCTCCCCCCCGAGGCCCAGTACTTC	NA	12	TRBJ2-5	NA	TRBV3-1/TRBV3-2
CASSLSVDTEAFF	TGTGCCAGCAGCTTATCAGTCGACACTGAAGCTTTCTTT	NA	13	TRBJ1-1	once	TRBV11-3
CASTSLGTGLGNSPLHF	TGTGCCAGCACCTCACTCGGGACAGGGCTGGGGAATTCACCCCTCCACTTT	TRBD1	17	TRBJ1-6	NA	TRBV28
CSAARTAANYGYTF	TGCAGCGCCGCCAGGACAGCAGCTAACTATGGCTACACCTTC	NA	14	TRBJ1-2	NA	TRBV29-1
CASSSPGLAEETQYF	TGTGCCAGCAGTTCCCCCGGACTAGCGGAAGAGACCCAGTACTTC	TRBD2	15	TRBJ2-5	NA	TRBV27
CASSVAWAADTQYF	TGTGCCAGCAGCGTAGCCTGGGCAGCAGATACGCAGTATTTT	NA	14	TRBJ2-3	NA	TRBV9
CASSQDGRFGYTF	TGTGCCAGCAGCCAAGATGGGCGTTTCGGCTACACCTTC	NA	13	TRBJ1-2	NA	TRBV3-1/TRBV3-2
CAISTGDNEKLFF	TGTGCCATTTCAACAGGGGATAATGAAAAACTGTTTTTT	TRBD1	13	TRBJ1-4	few	TRBV10-3
CAISRTGETNEKLFF	TGTGCCATCAGCCGGACAGGGGAAACTAATGAAAAACTGTTTTTT	TRBD1	15	TRBJ1-4	NA	TRBV10-3
CASSLKTGDQPQHF	TGTGCCAGCAGTTTAAAGACAGGGGATCAGCCCCAGCATTTT	TRBD1	14	TRBJ1-5	NA	TRBV27
CASSSQGNQPQHF	TGTGCCAGCAGCTCCCAGGGCAATCAGCCCCAGCATTTT	NA	13	TRBJ1-5	NA	TRBV7-8
CASSYSDSNEAFF	TGTGCCAGCAGTTACTCGGACAGTAATGAAGCTTTCTTT	NA	13	TRBJ1-1	NA	TRBV6-5
CASSTGQGMTEAFF	TGTGCCAGCAGCACCGGCCAGGGAATGACTGAAGCTTTCTTT	NA	14	TRBJ1-1	NA	TRBV7-9
CASSDGQYYGYTF	TGTGCCAGCAGTGACGGACAGTACTATGGCTACACCTTC	NA	13	TRBJ1-2	NA	TRBV25-1
CSVGYKKEGKLFF	TGCAGCGTTGGTTATAAGAAGGAGGGAAAACTGTTTTTT	NA	13	TRBJ1-4	NA	TRBV29-1
CASSRRNTEAFF	TGTGCCAGCAGTCGCAGGAACACTGAAGCTTTCTTT	NA	12	TRBJ1-1	NA	TRBV12-3/TRBV12-4
CASSLPADTQYF	TGCGCCAGCAGCTTGCCCGCAGATACGCAGTATTTT	NA	12	TRBJ2-3	NA	TRBV5-1
CASSARTGSDNEQFF	TGTGCCAGCAGCGCTCGGACAGGGTCGGACAATGAGCAGTTCTTC	TRBD1	15	TRBJ2-1	NA	TRBV9
CASSAGLAGGIYEQYF	TGCGCCAGCAGCGCGGGACTAGCGGGAGGGATCTACGAGCAGTACTTC	TRBD2	16	TRBJ2-7	once	TRBV23-1
CASSSDTTSGTYTGELFF	TGTGCCAGCAGCTCAGACACCACCAGCGGGACCTACACCGGGGAGCTGTTTTTT	TRBD2	18	TRBJ2-2	few	TRBV7-8
CASRSLQGPYTGELFF	TGTGCCAGCAGATCATTACAGGGGCCCTACACCGGGGAGCTGTTTTTT	TRBD1	16	TRBJ2-2	NA	TRBV7-6
CASSPQQTGTTEAFF	TGTGCCAGCAGCCCCCAACAAACAGGGACCACTGAAGCTTTCTTT	NA	15	TRBJ1-1	NA	TRBV21-1
CASSLARGPNTEAFF	TGTGCCAGCAGCTTAGCGAGAGGGCCTAACACTGAAGCTTTCTTT	NA	15	TRBJ1-1	NA	TRBV7-9
CASSQDLGREGSYTQYF	TGTGCCAGCAGCCAAGATCTTGGACGGGAGGGTTCTTATACGCAGTATTTT	TRBD2	17	TRBJ2-3	once	TRBV3-1/TRBV3-2
CASSQGQGATANEKLFF	TGCGCCAGCAGCCAAGGACAGGGGGCGACGGCTAATGAAAAACTGTTTTTT	TRBD1	17	TRBJ1-4	NA	TRBV4-1
CASSTGLAGTDEQFF	TGCGCCAGCAGTACAGGACTAGCGGGTACGGATGAGCAGTTCTTC	TRBD2	15	TRBJ2-1	NA	TRBV10-1
CASSSGHIRDTGELFF	TGTGCCAGCAGCTCCGGACATATTAGGGACACCGGGGAGCTGTTTTTT	NA	16	TRBJ2-2	once	TRBV7-9
CASSQFGGGTEAFF	TGTGCCAGCAGCCAATTCGGGGGTGGCACTGAAGCTTTCTTT	NA	14	TRBJ1-1	NA	TRBV11-3
CASSSAGRETDTQYF	TGTGCCAGCAGCTCCGCTGGGCGGGAGACAGATACGCAGTATTTT	TRBD2	15	TRBJ2-3	NA	TRBV5-5
CASSGQGYSQYF	TGTGCCAGCAGTGGGCAGGGCTATTCACAGTATTTT	NA	12	TRBJ2-3	NA	TRBV2
CASRFETGGASGYTF	TGTGCCAGTAGGTTTGAGACAGGGGGCGCGTCTGGCTACACCTTC	TRBD1	15	TRBJ1-2	once	TRBV2
CASSRGIEYEQYF	TGTGCCAGCAGTAGGGGCATAGAATACGAGCAGTACTTC	NA	13	TRBJ2-7	NA	TRBV2
CASSQAWGQDYGYTF	TGCGCCAGCAGCCAAGCTTGGGGCCAGGACTATGGCTACACCTTC	NA	15	TRBJ1-2	few	TRBV4-1
CASSANTGGNRGNTIYF	TGTGCCAGCAGCGCAAATACGGGGGGTAATCGGGGAAACACCATATATTTT	NA	17	TRBJ1-3	few	TRBV9
CASSLSSISEAFF	TGTGCCAGCAGTTTATCGAGCATATCTGAAGCTTTCTTT	NA	13	TRBJ1-1	NA	TRBV27
CASSSPGGAGGSYEQYF	TGTGCCAGCAGCTCCCCGGGGGGGGCGGGAGGCTCCTACGAGCAGTACTTC	TRBD2	17	TRBJ2-7	NA	TRBV28
CASSQGPLTYEQYF	TGTGCCAGCAGCCAGGGCCCTTTAACCTACGAGCAGTACTTC	NA	14	TRBJ2-7	NA	TRBV4-2
CASSSHGRGLNGYTF	TGTGCCAGCAGTTCACACGGACGGGGATTGAATGGCTACACCTTC	NA	15	TRBJ1-2	NA	TRBV27
CASSSLAGGPTRKETQYF	TGTGCCAGCAGCTCCCTAGCGGGGGGGCCGACCAGAAAAGAGACCCAGTACTTC	TRBD2	18	TRBJ2-5	NA	TRBV11-2